A selection of T cell receptor beta chains follows, all from one sample in a study of blood T cell repertoires in COVID-19. Profiled with immunoSEQ multiplex PCR; TCRdb holds only in-frame clones, not every one. The sample consists of about 45,000 clones, roughly 87% of them appearing once. Sequenced input: peripheral blood. All receptors come from a woman older than 75 with active COVID-19. The CDR3 runs from the conserved cysteine through the conserved F or W. The D gene is left open where the match is weak. A clone size is listed for some rows: how often the clone was seen (once, few, many), or a class if it is expanded.

clone_size	j_call	cdr3_length	d_call	v_call	cdr3_nt	cdr3_aa
NA	TRBJ1-6	16	NA	TRBV4-3	TGCGCCAGCAGCCAAGTAGTTGGGCAGGAAGGTTCACCCCTCCACTTT	CASSQVVGQEGSPLHF
NA	TRBJ2-2	19	TRBD2	TRBV6-2/TRBV6-3	TGTGCCAGCAGTTACTCACCGGGACTAGCGGGGGGGCCGACCGGGGAGCTGTTTTTT	CASSYSPGLAGGPTGELFF
NA	TRBJ2-7	13	NA	TRBV24-1	TGTGCCACCAGTGCTCTGGACAGCGCTGAGCAGTACTTC	CATSALDSAEQYF
NA	TRBJ2-1	14	TRBD1	TRBV25-1	TGTGCCAGCAGTGCAACAGGGGGGTACAATGAGCAGTTCTTC	CASSATGGYNEQFF
NA	TRBJ2-3	15	NA	TRBV5-5	TGTGCCAGCAGCTCCCAAAGTACTAGCACAGATACGCAGTATTTT	CASSSQSTSTDTQYF
NA	TRBJ2-7	13	NA	TRBV6-2/TRBV6-3	TGTGCCAGCAGTTACCGGCTACGGGGCGAGCAGTACTTC	CASSYRLRGEQYF
few	TRBJ1-2	14	NA	TRBV11-2	TGTGCCAGCAGCTTAGAACCAGGCACCTATGGCTACACCTTC	CASSLEPGTYGYTF
NA	TRBJ1-2	14	NA	TRBV10-3	TGTGCCATCAGTGAGATAGGGGGATTTAACGGCTACACCTTC	CAISEIGGFNGYTF
NA	TRBJ2-3	14	NA	TRBV24-1	TGTGCCACCAGTGATGGCCAGAGCACAGATACGCAGTATTTT	CATSDGQSTDTQYF
NA	TRBJ2-7	14	TRBD1	TRBV7-9	TGTGCCAGCAGCCAAATGACAGGGGGCTACGAGCAGTACTTC	CASSQMTGGYEQYF
NA	TRBJ2-1	16	TRBD1	TRBV24-1	TGTGCCACCAGTGATTCTGGGACAGGGTATAGCAATGAGCAGTTCTTC	CATSDSGTGYSNEQFF
NA	TRBJ2-4	16	TRBD2	TRBV5-4	TGTGCCAGCAGCCCGGTGGGGGGGACTAGCGCCCACATTCAGTACTTC	CASSPVGGTSAHIQYF
NA	TRBJ2-3	15	TRBD2	TRBV27	TGTGCCAGCAGCCGCCGCGGGGGGGCGAGAGATACGCAGTATTTT	CASSRRGGARDTQYF
once	TRBJ2-6	13	NA	TRBV12-3/TRBV12-4	TGTGCCAGCCGGTCCTCTGGGGCCAACGTCCTGACTTTC	CASRSSGANVLTF
NA	TRBJ2-2	15	TRBD1	TRBV11-3	TGTGCCAGCAGCCCCCGACAGGGTAACACCGGGGAGCTGTTTTTT	CASSPRQGNTGELFF
NA	TRBJ1-1	16	TRBD1	TRBV19	TGTGCCAGTAGTATAAGGGTGGGACAGGGTTGGACTGAAGCTTTCTTT	CASSIRVGQGWTEAFF
NA	TRBJ1-4	17	TRBD1	TRBV16	TGTGCCAGCAGCCAACACGTATCGGGACAGGCAAATGAAAAACTGTTTTTT	CASSQHVSGQANEKLFF
once	TRBJ1-1	14	NA	TRBV19	TGTGCCAGTAGTGCGACAGGAATGAACACTGAAGCTTTCTTT	CASSATGMNTEAFF
few	TRBJ2-5	12	NA	TRBV18	TGTGCCAGCTCACCGAGCGAGGAGACCCAGTACTTC	CASSPSEETQYF
NA	TRBJ1-5	13	NA	TRBV28	TGTGCCAGCAAGACTGCTAGCAATCAGCCCCAGCATTTT	CASKTASNQPQHF
NA	TRBJ2-7	17	NA	TRBV24-1	NA	CATSTSGRGGSSYEQYF
NA	TRBJ1-4	12	NA	TRBV20-1	TGCAGTGCTAGTTGGGGAGGGGGAAAACTGTTTTTT	CSASWGGGKLFF
NA	TRBJ2-1	13	TRBD1	TRBV30	TGTGCCTGGACCGGGACAGCCTACAATGAGCAGTTCTTC	CAWTGTAYNEQFF
NA	TRBJ1-4	14	TRBD1	TRBV18	TGTGCCAGCTCACCGGGTGTCGAGGGGGCAAAACTGTTTTTT	CASSPGVEGAKLFF
NA	TRBJ2-7	13	NA	TRBV12-3/TRBV12-4	TGTGCCAGCAGTTTAATGAGCTCCTACGAGCAGTACTTC	CASSLMSSYEQYF
NA	TRBJ1-2	15	TRBD1	TRBV4-3	TGCGCCAGCAGCCAAGGGCAGGGGGCGGGTTATGGCTACACCTTC	CASSQGQGAGYGYTF
NA	TRBJ1-4	14	NA	TRBV4-2	TGTGCCAGCAGCCAAGGGGGGGAAGGAGAAAAACTGTTTTTT	CASSQGGEGEKLFF
NA	TRBJ2-1	15	TRBD2	TRBV29-1	TGCAGCGTTGAAGACTTTCTAGCGGGGGCCGGGGGGCAGTTCTTC	CSVEDFLAGAGGQFF
once	TRBJ1-2	12	NA	TRBV28	TGTGCCAGCAAGCTGGCAGGGAACGGCTACACCTTC	CASKLAGNGYTF
few	TRBJ1-5	13	NA	TRBV30	TGTGCCTGGGCTCGGGGGGGCAATCAGCCCCAGCATTTT	CAWARGGNQPQHF
NA	TRBJ2-7	13	TRBD1	TRBV29-1	TGCAGCGCTACCGGGACAGGGTATTACGAGCAGTACTTC	CSATGTGYYEQYF
NA	TRBJ1-5	13	NA	TRBV4-3	TGCGCCAGCAGCCAAACCCTTAGGGAGGCCCAGCATTTT	CASSQTLREAQHF